These T cell receptor beta chains were read from a single sample in a study of CXCR3-negative and CXCR3-positive naive CD8 T cells. TCRdb re-called the 5' RACE reads; every CDR3 protein appears as one record, without DNA. The sample has over 150,000 distinct CDR3 sequences; the top ten hold about 0.48%. Sequencing was done on a sample of naive CXCR3+ CD8+ T cells from blood. The receptors derive from a human donor in good health. Some clones in this sample may be carry-over from other donors' samples. Each CDR3 is given with its conserved first and last residue.

j_gene,v_gene,CDR3aa
TRBJ2-2,TRBV4-3,CASSLRTGGSGELFF
TRBJ2-3,TRBV6-6,CASSLSTPGADTQYF
TRBJ2-7,TRBV13,CASSKGTSGRGEQYF
TRBJ2-3,TRBV28,CASRVPTGSSTDTQYF
TRBJ2-1,TRBV19,CASTALAGVSEQFF
TRBJ1-4,TRBV29-1,CSVEDRQGPGEKLFF
TRBJ2-1,TRBV6-1,CASRQGIEQFF
TRBJ2-6,TRBV7-9,CASSFPRGRESSGANVLTF
TRBJ1-1,TRBV29-1,CSVTGFLDTEAFF
TRBJ2-5,TRBV4-3,CASSHRWTNQETQYF
TRBJ1-1,TRBV9,CASSVGSGDSEAFF
TRBJ2-5,TRBV18,CASSQQETQYF
TRBJ2-3,TRBV20-1,CSASRRGDTDTQYF
TRBJ2-6,TRBV27,CASSFSGANVLTF
TRBJ1-1,TRBV12-3/TRBV12-4,CASRGQPNTEAFF
TRBJ2-1,TRBV7-9,CASSARDRFNNEQFF
TRBJ2-1,TRBV20-1,CRARASGSYNEQFF
TRBJ2-7,TRBV12-3/TRBV12-4,CASSSSWEQYF
TRBJ1-6,TRBV28,CASSPDREGSPLHF
TRBJ2-7,TRBV29-1,CSVISPGGDEYF
TRBJ2-3,TRBV2,CASSETSLADTQYF
TRBJ2-7,TRBV28,CASSSIDRGEYEQYF